These 18 T cell receptor beta chains originate from one sample sequenced in a study of PD-L1 blockade in urothelial cancer. The protocol was immunoSEQ multiplex PCR, while the TCRdb copy is restricted to in-frame clones and leaves out a portion. The data show approximately 100,000 clones, with 70% to 90% seen just once and 2.4% held by the top ten. The sample in question was PBMCs, obtained around atezolizumab (anti-PD-L1) treatment. The receptor set was obtained from a man aged 45-65 years with urothelial cancer.

This rearrangement joins TRBV6-7 to TRBJ2-2; maybe TRBD1 (5 bases). TRBV6-7 is an ORF for which the function is uncertain. The CDR3 has 15 amino acids. V dropped 2 bases and J dropped 4 bases, with 11 bases sitting between them. CDR3 residues: CASSYGRVGTGELFF. The CDR3 bases are TGTGCCAGCAGTTACGGCAGGGTGGGCACCGGGGAGCTGTTTTTT.

The chain is built from TRBV30 and TRBJ1-2, with 8 bases fitting TRBD1. The CDR3 totals 15 residues. Trimming at V came to 2 bases and at J to 4 bases, leaving 9 bases not matched to a gene. Germline CDR1 GTSNPN, CDR2 SVGIG (reference sequence). The CDR3 reads CAWSRFGQGSYGYTF. The CDR3 nucleotides read TGTGCCTGGAGTCGTTTTGGACAGGGCAGCTATGGCTACACCTTC.

This CDR3 reads CASSLGGRNSPDTIYF. The CDR3 DNA follows: TGTGCCAGCAGTTTAGGCGGGCGGAATTCTCCAGACACCATATATTTT. The chain is built from TRBV28 and TRBJ1-3; D unresolved. Trimming took off 2 bases at V and 8 bases at J, with 19 bases between the two ends. The CDR3 contains 16 residues. Germline values: CDR1 MDHEN, CDR2 SYDVKM. Full variable domain (missing parts from reference TRBV28 and TRBJ1-3): DVKVTQSSRYLVKRTGEKVFLECVQDMDHENMFWYRQDPGLGLRLIYFSYDVKMKEKGDIPEGYSVSREKKERFSLILESASTNQTSMYLCASSLGGRNSPDTIYFGEGSWLTVV.

The chain links TRBV11-2 to TRBJ2-5; 7 bases are shared with TRBD2. The CDR3 totals 15 residues. The germline gives CDR1 SGHAT, CDR2 FQNNGV. Unmatched junction bases numbered 6, after V lost 3 bases and J lost 2 bases. The CDR3 protein is CASSFPLGGQETQYF. For the CDR3, the DNA is TGTGCCAGCAGCTTCCCGTTGGGAGGGCAAGAGACCCAGTACTTC.

CDR3 amino acids: CAASSDRSGANVLTF. The CDR3 DNA reads TGTGCCGCCTCCTCGGACAGATCTGGGGCCAACGTCCTGACTTTC. This sequence joins TRBV19 and TRBJ2-6, with D possibly matching TRBD1 (6 bases). The V and J ends lost 11 bases and 1 base respectively, with 15 bases between them. The CDR3 runs to 15 residues. From germline, CDR1 is LNHDA and CDR2 SQIVND (reference sequence).

J is TRBJ1-1 and V is TRBV6-5; D call uncertain. V dropped 4 bases and J dropped 0 bases, with 9 bases sitting between them. Germline V lookup: CDR1 MNHEY, CDR2 SVGAGI. The CDR3 has 14 residues. The CDR3 bases are TGTGCCAGCAGTTTGGGTAGCATGAACACTGAAGCTTTCTTT. This gives the protein CASSLGSMNTEAFF.

The chain joins TRBV6-5 to TRBJ2-5; TRBD2 aligns across 8 bases. J gave up 1 base and V 5 bases, and 6 bases lay outside the gene matches. The CDR3 is 15 residues long. CDR1 is MNHEY and CDR2 is SVGAGI in the germline V gene. The CDR3 is CASSIGGRSQETQYF. DNA for the CDR3: TGTGCCAGCAGTATTGGCGGGAGGTCCCAAGAGACCCAGTACTTC.

The rearrangement links TRBV6-1 to TRBJ1-6; no clear D gene. From germline, CDR1 is MNHNS and CDR2 SASEGT. This CDR3 region has 14 residues. Trimming took 4 bases from V and 9 from J, leaving 13 bases between them. This CDR3 is CASSVGEGSSPLHF. CDR3 bases: TGTGCCAGCAGTGTTGGCGAAGGGAGTTCACCCCTCCACTTT.

The rearrangement uses TRBV27 and TRBJ2-7; 7 positions match TRBD2. The CDR3 has 15 residues. V lost 5 bases to trimming and J lost 1 base; unmatched junction nucleotides: 8. Per germline, CDR1 MNHEY and CDR2 SMNVEV (reference sequence). Written as DNA, the CDR3 is TGTGCCAGCAGTGGCCTCTCTAGCGGATCCTACGAGCAGTACTTC. This sequence encodes CASSGLSSGSYEQYF.

This clone was counted between two and nine times. J is TRBJ2-1 and V is TRBV11-3; D is undetermined. Trimming removed 0 bases at V and 4 bases at J, with 4 bases between. Germline CDR1 and CDR2: SGHNT and YENEEA. The CDR3 contains 13 residues. CDR3 sequence reads: CASSLDRYNEQFF. In nucleotides, the CDR3 is TGTGCCAGCAGCTTAGATCGTTACAATGAGCAGTTCTTC.

This chain links TRBV6-1 with TRBJ1-1; TRBD1 might be the D (6 bases). Germline V gene lookup returns CDR1 MNHNS and CDR2 SASEGT. CDR3 length equals 16 residues. Trimming removed 2 bases from V and 5 bases from J, with 18 bases in between. CDR3 region: CASSERGRSRGTEAFF. For the CDR3, the DNA is TGTGCCAGCAGTGAACGGGGACGATCTAGGGGGACTGAAGCTTTCTTT.

This clone was counted once. CDR3 protein: CASSFTGGGNTGELFF. The CDR3 DNA is TGCGCCAGCAGCTTCACAGGGGGCGGCAACACCGGGGAGCTGTTTTTT. The chain carries TRBV5-1 and TRBJ2-2; 9 nucleotides agree with TRBD1. The germline CDR1 and CDR2 sequences are SGHRS and YFSETQ. CDR3 length: 16 residues. Losses at the gene ends were 2 bases for V and 2 bases for J; bases not matched to a gene: 4.

This clone was detected only once. The V and J genes are TRBV4-2 and TRBJ2-7, with D possibly matching TRBD1 (6 bases). This CDR3 comprises 14 residues. Trimming removed 2 bases at V and 2 bases at J, with 10 bases between. Germline assignment: CDR1 LGHNA and CDR2 YNFKEQ. CDR3 coding DNA: TGTGCCAGCAGCCAACGAGGGACAACCTACGAGCAGTACTTC. Protein: CASSQRGTTYEQYF.

This clone appeared once. This chain joins TRBV7-2 and TRBJ1-2; D perhaps matches TRBD1 (5 bases). V lost 4 bases and J lost 8, with 14 bases in between. Germline values: CDR1 SGHTA, CDR2 FQGNSA. The CDR3 covers 13 residues. The CDR3 DNA reads TGTGCCAGCAGCTCAGGACACGCTCGCGGCTACACCTTC. Protein sequence: CASSSGHARGYTF.

The CDR3 coding sequence is TGTGCCAGCAGCCTTAGCGGGACCTACACCGGGGAGCTGTTTTTT. This gives the protein CASSLSGTYTGELFF. The V and J genes are TRBV7-9 and TRBJ2-2; 8 positions agree with TRBD2. Germline lookup yields CDR1 SEHNR and CDR2 FQNEAQ (reference sequence). CDR3 length equals 15 residues. Trimming took 5 bases from V and 3 from J; bases not matched to a gene: 5. The complete variable domain, with remaining parts taken from reference TRBV7-9 and TRBJ2-2, reads DTGVSQNPRHKITKRGQNVTFRCDPISEHNRLYWYRQTLGQGPEFLTYFQNEAQLEKSRLLSDRFSAERPKGSFSTLEIQRTEQGDSAMYLCASSLSGTYTGELFFGEGSRLTVL.

The chain uses TRBV27 and TRBJ1-1, with unresolved D. The CDR3 has 14 amino acids. Trimming shortened V by 4 bases and J by 4 bases, and 13 bases separated the two germline ends. CDR1 MNHEY and CDR2 SMNVEV come from the germline V gene (reference sequence). The chain's CDR3 is CASSSRQWATEAFF. The CDR3 coding sequence is TGTGCCAGCAGTTCCCGCCAGTGGGCCACTGAAGCTTTCTTT.

The chain combines TRBV10-1 with TRBJ2-3; 8 bases match TRBD2. The CDR3 spans 14 residues. Unmatched junction bases numbered 7, after V lost 5 bases and J lost 6 bases. CDR1 is WNHNN, CDR2 SYGVQD, per germline (reference sequence). The DNA of the CDR3 is TGCGCCAGCAGTACGGGAGGGCCTGGGGATACGCAGTATTTT. Encoded protein: CASSTGGPGDTQYF.

The V and J genes are TRBV27 and TRBJ1-5; D unresolved. Germline loops: CDR1 MNHEY, CDR2 SMNVEV (reference sequence). Trimming took 6 bases from V and 5 from J, leaving 11 bases between them. The CDR3 extends over 13 amino acids. CDR3 nucleotide sequence: TGTGCCAGCAGCCCTCGAGTGGATCAGCCCCAGCATTTT. The encoded protein is CASSPRVDQPQHF.